A single sample is the source of the 14 T cell receptor beta chains below, sequenced in a study of tumor-infiltrating lymphocytes in oesophageal squamous cell carcinoma. TCRdb used MiXCR to reprocess the PCR reads, holding one entry per CDR3 protein. Of approximately 9,600 distinct CDR3 sequences listed, 58% are singletons. The sample consisted of esophageal tumor tissue. The receptors originated from a female donor with esophageal squamous cell carcinoma.

The rearrangement joins TRBV19 to TRBJ1-1, with D maybe TRBD1 (6 bases). CDR1 is LNHDA, CDR2 SQIVND, per germline (reference sequence). CDR3 size: 14 residues. V lost 6 bases, J lost 4 bases, and 15 bases lay in between. The CDR3 region has the DNA TGTGCCAGTAGGGGGGCCCCTAAGAGCACTGAAGCTTTCTTT. Translated, it gives CASRGAPKSTEAFF.

The chain combines TRBV7-2 with TRBJ2-7; 8 nucleotides align to TRBD1. The junction had 9 bases not matched to a gene; V was cut back by 5 bases and J by 3 bases. Germline values: CDR1 SGHTA, CDR2 FQGNSA. The CDR3 is 15 amino acids. The CDR3 sequence is CASSPMGTGHYEQYF. CDR3 DNA: TGTGCCAGCAGCCCGATGGGGACAGGTCACTACGAGCAGTACTTC.

Note on this clonotype: Compared with germline, one end of the junction differs, possibly owing to a read error. V usage is TRBV7-6 and J usage is TRBJ2-1; possible D gene TRBD2, 5 bases. The CDR3 is made up of 13 amino acids. Germline lookup yields CDR1 SGHVS and CDR2 FNYEAQ. The chain's CDR3 is CASSLALREDLCF. In DNA, the CDR3 is TGTGCCAGCAGCTTAGCGTTACGGGAAGACCTTTGCTTC.

Concerning this clonotype itself: The missing conserved phenylalanine or tryptophan at the end of this CDR3 makes a read error likely. The limits of the CDR3 on the DNA are not certain, so only TCRdb's listed CDR3 is given. The chain joins TRBV6-9 to TRBJ2-5; whether TRBD1, the table's D call, matches the DNA was not checked. CDR1 and CDR2 from the germline V gene are MNHGY and SVAAGI. Both ends counted, the CDR3 spans 18 residues. This chain's CDR3 is CASSFSGGAAPTSSTLGT.

V gene TRBV7-8 combines with J gene TRBJ1-2; D might be TRBD1 (5 bases). V gave up 1 base and J gave up 3 bases, with 15 bases separating them. The CDR3 length is 16 residues. In germline, CDR1 is SGHVS, CDR2 FQNEAQ. In DNA form, the CDR3 reads TGTGCCAGCAGCTTAGAGGCTTCAGGGACGTACTATGGCTACACCTTC. Protein: CASSLEASGTYYGYTF.

The chain has TRBV7-2 and TRBJ2-4; 7 positions match TRBD1. Germline CDR1 SGHTA, CDR2 FQGNSA. After removal of 3 bases from V and 6 bases from J, the junction contained 5 bases not matched to a gene. This CDR3 has 14 residues. This CDR3 reads CASSFIGGGNIQYF. The CDR3 DNA sequence: TGTGCCAGCAGCTTCATAGGGGGCGGAAACATTCAGTACTTC.

This clonotype came up many times. This chain uses TRBV9 with TRBJ2-7; no clear D gene. This CDR3 contains 14 residues. The ends were cut back, 0 bases at V and 6 bases at J, with 13 bases in the middle. The germline V gene has CDR1 SGDLS and CDR2 YYNGEE. CDR3 sequence: CASSVALLAGEQYF. The CDR3 DNA sequence: TGTGCCAGCAGCGTAGCATTACTGGCAGGCGAGCAGTACTTC.

The CDR3 DNA reads TGTGCCAGCAGCTTAAGTCCCCTAGCGGGAACCTACGAGCAGTACTTC. It is translated as CASSLSPLAGTYEQYF. The rearrangement joins TRBV7-3 to TRBJ2-5; 9 nucleotides align to TRBD2. The DNA end favors TRBJ2-7, so the J call may be wrong. The CDR3 is 16 amino acids. Germline V CDR1 and CDR2: SGHTA, FQGTGA.

This clonotype was observed a few times. The CDR3 DNA follows: TGTGCCAGCAGCGGTAGCGGGAGTGCAGATACGCAGTATTTT. It codes for CASSGSGSADTQYF. This rearrangement joins TRBV7-3 to TRBJ2-3; 9 bases are shared with TRBD2. This CDR3 spans 14 amino acids. Germline assignment: CDR1 SGHTA and CDR2 FQGTGA. Germline trimming cut 5 bases from V and 4 bases from J; bases unmatched to any gene: 4.

The genes are TRBV7-2 and TRBJ2-1; 7 positions agree with TRBD2. The J call could be wrong; TRBJ2-7 is a better fit for the DNA end. The CDR3 covers 14 residues. CDR1 and CDR2 from the germline V gene are SGHTA and FQGNSA. CDR3 amino acids: CASSFYERGDEQYF. DNA for the CDR3: TGTGCCAGCTCCTTTTATGAGCGGGGCGACGAGCAGTACTTC.

This clonotype was recorded many times. DNA of the CDR3: TGTGCCAGCAGCATAGGGACTAGCGGAGTTAATGAGCAGTTCTTC. It encodes CASSIGTSGVNEQFF. The chain uses TRBV7-3 and TRBJ2-1; 11 bases are a match to TRBD2. V lost 5 bases to trimming and J lost 7 bases; unmatched junction nucleotides: 7. This CDR3 comprises 15 residues. Looked up from germline, CDR1 is SGHTA and CDR2 is FQGTGA.

This chain joins TRBV7-3 and TRBJ2-3; D not certain. V lost 5 bases and J 6 bases, leaving 18 bases between the germline ends. The germline CDR1 and CDR2 sequences are SGHTA and FQGTGA. The CDR3 contains 15 residues. The CDR3 reads CASSGSGGVFDTQYF. For the CDR3, the DNA is TGTGCCAGCAGCGGGTCCGGTGGGGTGTTTGATACGCAGTATTTT.

This clonotype is deemed medium-sized. The rearrangement links TRBV6-6 to TRBJ1-1; D not certain. V lost 4 bases and J lost 4, with 10 bases in between. The length of the CDR3 is 13 residues. Germline V gives CDR1 MNHNY, CDR2 SVGAGI (reference sequence). The CDR3 here is CASSSSEGTEAFF. The CDR3 DNA is TGTGCCAGCAGTTCCTCTGAGGGCACTGAAGCTTTCTTT.

The rearrangement uses TRBV7-4 and TRBJ2-3; D gene uncertain. The length of the CDR3 is 13 residues. The V gene's germline CDR1 is SGHVT and CDR2 SQSDAQ. Trimming cost V 3 bases and J 4 bases, with 8 bases left between them. CDR3: CASSFGSSDTQYF. DNA for the CDR3: TGTGCCAGCAGCTTCGGCAGCTCAGATACGCAGTATTTT.